This T cell receptor (beta chain) is from a study of chemoradiotherapy in HPV16-positive cancers. Study information: Candidate HPV-specific T-cell clones and common TCR motifs came from functional assays in a couple of HPV16-positive patients.

The CDR3 is 13 amino acids. Between the trimmed V and J ends, which lost 7 bases and 1 base, there was a span of 10 bases. Germline values: CDR1 LNHDA, CDR2 SQIVND (reference sequence). Using immunoSEQ multiplex PCR, the repertoire was profiled, and TCRdb retains in-frame clones only, with some absent. The table has roughly 7,300 clones, 85% to 90% seen once. Over chemoradiotherapy, repertoires were sampled more than once. The V and J genes are TRBV19 and TRBJ1-1, with D possibly being TRBD1 (5 bases). The biological material was taken from a patient who underwent chemoradiotherapy. This receptor was identified in a human donor with HPV-associated anogenital cancer. CDR3 residues: CASTDRPNTEAFF. The DNA for the CDR3 is TGTGCCAGTACTGACAGACCGAACACTGAAGCTTTCTTT. The entire variable domain, with the rest obtained from reference TRBV19 and TRBJ1-1, is as follows: DGGITQSPKYLFRKEGQNVTLSCEQNLNHDAMYWYRQDPGQGLRLIYYSQIVNDFQKGDIAEGYSVSREKKESFPLTVTSAQKNPTAFYLCASTDRPNTEAFFGQGTRLTVV.